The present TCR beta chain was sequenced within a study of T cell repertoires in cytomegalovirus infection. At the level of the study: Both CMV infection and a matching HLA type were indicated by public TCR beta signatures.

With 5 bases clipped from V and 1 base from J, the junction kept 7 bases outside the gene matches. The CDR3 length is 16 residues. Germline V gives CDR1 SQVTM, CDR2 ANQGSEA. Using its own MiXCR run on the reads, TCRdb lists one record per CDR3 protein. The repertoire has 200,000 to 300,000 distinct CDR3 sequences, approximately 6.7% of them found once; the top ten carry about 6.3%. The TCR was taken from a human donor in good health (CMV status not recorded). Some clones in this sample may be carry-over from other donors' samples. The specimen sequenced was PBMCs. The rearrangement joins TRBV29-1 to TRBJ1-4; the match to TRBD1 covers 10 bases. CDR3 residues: CSVRGQGFRTNEKLFF. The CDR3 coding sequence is TGCAGCGTTCGGGGACAGGGGTTTAGAACTAATGAAAAACTGTTTTTT.